This TCR beta chain originates from a study of blood T cell repertoires in COVID-19. Only in-frame clones appear in the TCRdb table, and some are missing; sequencing was by immunoSEQ multiplex PCR. The profile shows about 100,000 clones, 80% to 95% of them singletons. The CDR3 runs 15 residues. Per the germline V gene, CDR1 is SEHNR and CDR2 is FQNEAQ (reference sequence). The V gene lost 5 bases and the J gene lost 0 bases, with 8 bases spanning the gap. The V gene is TRBV7-9, the J gene TRBJ1-6; tentative D call: TRBD1 (5 bases). The TCR comes from a man aged 65 to 85 with acute or convalescent COVID-19. Sequencing input: peripheral blood. The CDR3 loop is CASSPDSSYNSPLHF. The CDR3 coding sequence is TGTGCCAGCAGCCCAGACAGCTCCTATAATTCACCCCTCCACTTT.